The T cell receptor beta chain described here comes from a study of blood T cell repertoires in COVID-19. Living in roughly 23 US areas, the participants were between about 18 and 100 years of age. Grouping used clinical history reported by participants in a survey and questionnaire. The CDR3 totals 13 residues. J lost 3 bases, V lost 9 bases, and 5 bases had no gene match. CDR1 is SNHLY and CDR2 is FYNNEI in the germline V gene. This clone has a single count. Study processing details: Amplification of reference gene primers provided the estimated nucleated cell counts. Method: immunoSEQ multiplex PCR; TCRdb's copy keeps in-frame clones and lacks some. The V and J calls and clone size were taken over from that table, and D and trimming were inferred from the DNA. The sample records some 260,000 clones, approximately 90% being singletons.

The genes are TRBV2 and TRBJ2-3; 8 bases are shared with TRBD1. This receptor was taken from a woman in her twenties or thirties with acute COVID-19. The sequenced sample was PBMCs or T cells enriched from blood (not recorded which). This CDR3 is CARQGAGTDTQYF. CDR3 DNA sequence: TGTGCCAGGCAGGGGGCGGGTACAGATACGCAGTATTTT. The full variable domain, its missing parts supplied by reference TRBV2 and TRBJ2-3, is EPEVTQTPSHQVTQMGQEVILRCVPISNHLYFYWYRQILGQKVEFLVSFYNNEISEKSEIFDDQFSVERPDGSNFTLKIRSTKLEDSAMYFCARQGAGTDTQYFGPGTRLTVL.